This is a list of T cell receptor beta chains from one sample in a study of blood T cell repertoires in COVID-19. Repertoires were generated with immunoSEQ multiplex PCR, while TCRdb's copy carries only in-frame clones and drops some. This table has 370,000 or so clones, roughly four fifths appearing once. The source material was peripheral blood. The source is a human donor with acute or convalescent COVID-19. The donor label of this sample is uncertain. Both conserved end residues are part of each CDR3. The D gene is left open where the match is weak. Size is stated for part of the rows, as once, few or many counts, or as a class when the clone is expanded.

J: TRBJ1-1
V: TRBV29-1
size: .
D: .
CDR3: CSHLAFTANTEAFF
DNA: TGCAGCCACCTTGCGTTTACAGCGAACACTGAAGCTTTCTTT

J: TRBJ1-2
V: TRBV4-2
size: many
D: .
CDR3: CASSQGSGPGYTF
DNA: TGTGCCAGCAGCCAAGGATCAGGGCCTGGCTACACCTTC

J: TRBJ2-1
V: TRBV6-5
size: .
D: .
CDR3: CASSSHGQNNEQFF
DNA: TGTGCCAGCAGTTCACATGGACAGAACAATGAGCAGTTCTTC

J: TRBJ2-7
V: TRBV27
size: .
D: TRBD1
CDR3: CASSLSGQGRTYEQYF
DNA: TGTGCCAGCAGTTTGTCCGGACAGGGTAGGACATACGAGCAGTACTTC

J: TRBJ1-1
V: TRBV7-9
size: .
D: .
CDR3: CASSLWARGTEAFF
DNA: TGTGCCAGCAGCTTATGGGCCCGGGGAACCGAAGCTTTCTTT

J: TRBJ1-6
V: TRBV19
size: .
D: TRBD1
CDR3: CATSDRGTSPLHF
DNA: TGTGCCACATCGGACAGGGGGACTTCACCCCTCCACTTT

J: TRBJ1-1
V: TRBV2
size: .
D: .
CDR3: CASRTEMSRNTEAFF
DNA: TGTGCCAGCAGAACTGAGATGTCTCGGAACACTGAAGCTTTCTTT

J: TRBJ1-1
V: TRBV10-3
size: .
D: TRBD1
CDR3: CAAESRGRGTEAFF
DNA: TGTGCCGCAGAATCCAGGGGGCGTGGCACTGAAGCTTTCTTT

J: TRBJ2-3
V: TRBV5-1
size: .
D: TRBD1
CDR3: CASSPGTGPGNTQYF
DNA: TGCGCCAGCAGTCCTGGGACAGGTCCGGGAAATACGCAGTATTTT

J: TRBJ1-4
V: TRBV6-6
size: .
D: .
CDR3: CASSPGRGGGNFATNEKLFF
DNA: TGTGCCAGCAGTCCTGGCCGCGGGGGAGGCAATTTTGCAACTAATGAAAAACTGTTTTTT

J: TRBJ2-2
V: TRBV10-3
size: .
D: .
CDR3: CAISAGLNTGELFF
DNA: TGTGCCATCAGTGCGGGACTTAACACCGGGGAGCTGTTTTTT

J: TRBJ2-2
V: TRBV6-6
size: few
D: TRBD2
CDR3: CASRGTSSNTGELFF
DNA: TGTGCCAGCAGAGGGACTAGCTCGAACACCGGGGAGCTGTTTTTT

J: TRBJ1-4
V: TRBV6-5
size: .
D: TRBD1
CDR3: CASSVKGAGEKLFF
DNA: TGTGCCAGCAGCGTGAAGGGGGCGGGTGAAAAACTGTTTTTT

J: TRBJ2-5
V: TRBV3-1/TRBV3-2
size: .
D: .
CDR3: CASSQDRETQYF
DNA: TGTGCCAGCAGCCAAGATAGAGAGACCCAGTACTTC

J: TRBJ1-1
V: TRBV4-1
size: .
D: .
CDR3: CASSQYPGQVNTEAFF
DNA: TGCGCCAGCAGCCAGTACCCGGGACAAGTGAACACTGAAGCTTTCTTT

J: TRBJ2-1
V: TRBV28
size: .
D: .
CDR3: CASSAPGRSSYNEQFF
DNA: TGTGCCAGCAGTGCCCCAGGGCGAAGCTCCTACAATGAGCAGTTCTTC

J: TRBJ2-7
V: TRBV30
size: .
D: .
CDR3: CAWSRGFYEQYF
DNA: TGTGCCTGGAGTCGGGGTTTCTACGAGCAGTACTTC

J: TRBJ2-1
V: TRBV10-2
size: .
D: .
CDR3: CATIRGAVSYNEQFF
DNA: TGCGCCACTATCCGGGGTGCGGTCTCCTACAATGAGCAGTTCTTC

J: TRBJ2-5
V: TRBV5-3
size: few
D: TRBD1
CDR3: CARSVLLRRDRAQETQYF
DNA: TGTGCCAGAAGCGTTCTTCTACGCCGGGACAGGGCACAAGAGACCCAGTACTTC

J: TRBJ2-1
V: TRBV10-1
size: .
D: .
CDR3: CASSEGARMNEQFF
DNA: TGCGCCAGCAGTGAAGGGGCCCGGATGAATGAGCAGTTCTTC

J: TRBJ2-7
V: TRBV5-1
size: few
D: .
CDR3: CASTSFSGGSYEQYF
DNA: TGCGCCAGCACCTCCTTTTCGGGGGGCAGCTACGAGCAGTACTTC

J: TRBJ2-3
V: TRBV24-1
size: .
D: TRBD2
CDR3: CATSDFLADF
DNA: TGTGCCACCAGTGATTTCCTAGCGGATTTT

J: TRBJ2-1
V: TRBV9
size: .
D: TRBD2
CDR3: CASSDTSGSLDEQFF
DNA: TGTGCCAGCAGCGATACTAGCGGGAGTTTGGATGAGCAGTTCTTC

J: TRBJ1-5
V: TRBV2
size: .
D: TRBD1
CDR3: CASSERGLQPQHF
DNA: TGTGCCAGCAGTGAAAGGGGGCTTCAGCCCCAGCATTTT

J: TRBJ1-3
V: TRBV9
size: .
D: .
CDR3: CASSEGQDSARNTIYF
DNA: TGTGCCAGCAGCGAGGGGCAGGACAGCGCCAGAAACACCATATATTTT

J: TRBJ1-2
V: TRBV28
size: .
D: .
CDR3: CASSFWGESGYTF
DNA: TGTGCCAGCAGTTTTTGGGGAGAGAGTGGCTACACCTTC

J: TRBJ2-1
V: TRBV19
size: .
D: TRBD2
CDR3: CASSGSRVAGGLYNEQFF
DNA: TGTGCCAGTAGTGGGTCTAGGGTAGCGGGAGGTTTGTACAATGAGCAGTTCTTC

J: TRBJ1-5
V: TRBV27
size: .
D: .
CDR3: CASSDGRVSNQPQHF
DNA: TGTGCCAGCAGTGACGGGAGGGTGAGCAATCAGCCCCAGCATTTT

J: TRBJ2-7
V: TRBV20-1
size: .
D: TRBD1
CDR3: CSASPTGVGYEQYF
DNA: TGCAGTGCTAGTCCCACAGGGGTGGGTTACGAGCAGTACTTC

J: TRBJ1-2
V: TRBV9
size: .
D: TRBD1
CDR3: CASSVGAGGDNYGYTF
DNA: TGTGCCAGCAGCGTAGGGGCAGGGGGCGATAACTATGGCTACACCTTC

J: TRBJ1-6
V: TRBV6-5
size: .
D: TRBD1
CDR3: CASSYSTAGGNSPLHF
DNA: TGTGCCAGCAGTTACTCGACCGCAGGGGGTAATTCACCCCTCCACTTT